Sequencing of this TCR beta chain was carried out in a study of blood T cell repertoires in COVID-19. Germline V gene lookup returns CDR1 GTSNPN and CDR2 SVGIG (reference sequence). This CDR3 comprises 15 residues. V lost 5 bases to trimming and J lost 0 bases, with 14 bases between them. The study drew participants aged roughly 18 to 95 years from 20 to 30 US areas. Grouping used clinical history reported by participants in a survey and questionnaire. Original analysis: Estimation of nucleated cell counts relied on the amplification of reference gene primers. The method was immunoSEQ multiplex PCR; TCRdb's version includes in-frame clones alone and lacks a portion of them. The D gene and trimming were derived from the DNA, and the V and J assignments and clone size from that table. The sample lists 370,000 or so clones, more than 75% occurring once.

This sequence joins TRBV30 and TRBJ1-3; no definite D call. Sequenced input: PBMCs or T cells enriched from blood (not recorded which). The source is a young man who had recovered from COVID-19. CDR3 loop: CAWGYYAVSGNTIYF. CDR3 nucleotides: TGTGCCTGGGGGTACTACGCGGTCTCTGGAAACACCATATATTTT.